This T cell receptor (beta chain) was documented in a study of tumour-infiltrating T cells in Burkitt lymphoma. Study-level information: Overall and progression-free survival were predicted by productive clonality.

Trimming removed 6 bases at V and 6 bases at J, with 8 bases between. The CDR3 sequence is 11 residues long. In germline, CDR1 is SNHLY, CDR2 FYNNEI. The sample holds a few counts of this clone. Profiling relied on immunoSEQ multiplex PCR, and the TCRdb table lists in-frame clones only, not all of them. The table records tens of thousands of clones, approximately 31% of them present only once. The source is a human donor with Burkitt lymphoma. V is TRBV2 and J is TRBJ1-1; D possibly corresponds to TRBD1 (5 bases). Sequencing used tumor tissue. As DNA, the CDR3 is TGTGCCAGCAGGAGGGGTGCTGAAGCTTTCTTT. Translation gives CASRRGAEAFF.